The T cell receptor (beta chain) described here comes from a study of blood T cell repertoires in COVID-19. Across the study: Nucleic acid was either cDNA or gDNA, and it came from T cells, B-cell-depleted T cells, or PBMCs.

Original processing notes: Estimation of nucleated cell counts was performed using reference gene primer amplification. TCRdb keeps only in-frame clones here, not all; method: immunoSEQ multiplex PCR. For V, J and clone size, that table is used; D and trimming come from the DNA. The data show fewer than 100,000 clones, approximately 89% seen once. Per germline, CDR1 LGHDT and CDR2 YNNKEL (reference sequence). The CDR3 runs 15 residues. Trimming removed 0 bases at V and 6 bases at J, with 12 bases between. This clone was seen only once. The sequenced sample was peripheral blood. This TCR was sampled from a man aged 45-65 years with acute or convalescent COVID-19. The chain recombines TRBV3-1 (or the pseudogene TRBV3-2) with TRBJ2-1, with TRBD2 as a possible D gene (5 bases). CDR3 coding DNA: TGTGCCAGCAGCCAAGATAGGGCTAGCTCCAATGAGCAGTTCTTC. Protein product: CASSQDRASSNEQFF.